The rows below give T cell receptor beta chains drawn from one sample of a study of CD8 T cells in ankylosing spondylitis. TCRdb re-called the 5' RACE reads with MiXCR, one entry per CDR3 protein. Among roughly 670,000 distinct CDR3 sequences listed, over 15% were seen once. The sequenced material came from blood, either unsorted or a sorted T cell fraction (not recorded which). The receptors were sampled from a male donor with ankylosing spondylitis. The CDR3 runs from the conserved cysteine through the conserved F or W. The order of the fields is V gene, J gene, CDR3 protein.

TRBV20-1,TRBJ2-1,CSAQVGGEQFF
TRBV24-1,TRBJ2-3,CATSDRTGHTDTQYF
TRBV7-8,TRBJ1-1,CASSFFRADTEAFF
TRBV20-1,TRBJ1-1,CSADDRGGTEAFF
TRBV29-1,TRBJ2-6,CSVRGTGANVLTF
TRBV20-1,TRBJ2-7,CSARGYVVYEQYF
TRBV3-1,TRBJ2-3,CASSQGDSPQYF
TRBV5-5,TRBJ2-3,CASSLVGPTDTQYF
TRBV4-1,TRBJ2-3,CASSQEPGQTDTQYF
TRBV7-9,TRBJ1-4,CASSHATNEKLFF
TRBV24-1,TRBJ2-2,CATSDYGTANTGELFF
TRBV24-1,TRBJ2-1,CATSDVSGRSYNEQFF
TRBV12-3/TRBV12-4,TRBJ2-7,CASSSDLGSNYEQYF
TRBV12-3/TRBV12-4,TRBJ2-7,CASSIRTTRPYEQYF
TRBV9,TRBJ1-4,CASSEDVGANEKLFF
TRBV29-1,TRBJ1-1,CSVDRGSNTEAFF
TRBV7-9,TRBJ1-2,CASSPRLGYTF
TRBV12-3/TRBV12-4,TRBJ1-3,CASSKGQSGNTIYF
TRBV3-1,TRBJ1-3,CASSLIDGNTIYF
TRBV19,TRBJ1-6,CASQRTWGEPLHF
TRBV6-2/TRBV6-3,TRBJ2-1,CASSYSIWTSGSSYNEQFF
TRBV3-1,TRBJ1-6,CASSPRGGSSYNSPLHF
TRBV29-1,TRBJ1-5,CSVASGTASNQPQHF